Listed below are T cell receptor beta chains from one sample, sequenced in a study of identical twins. Via MiXCR, TCRdb re-called the 5' RACE reads, giving one row per CDR3 protein. The data contain 1.5 million to 2 million distinct CDR3 sequences, 25% to 35% of them singletons. Sequenced sample: cord blood. The receptors shown here come from a newborn girl in good health. Both conserved end residues are trimmed from each CDR3.

V gene	J gene	CDR3 protein
TRBV11-1	TRBJ2-5	ASSFTGTGGQETQY
TRBV29-1	TRBJ1-1	SVEGETVSEAF
TRBV2	TRBJ2-1	ASSDSRNEQF
TRBV25-1	TRBJ2-5	ASSGTGLETQY
TRBV10-1	TRBJ2-3	ASRPSGVADTQY
TRBV20-1	TRBJ2-7	SARELAPYEQY
TRBV4-2	TRBJ2-7	ASSPPGVGYEQY
TRBV19	TRBJ2-7	ASSIGSGGSYEQY
TRBV7-8	TRBJ2-2	ASSLGRGRDTGELF
TRBV11-2	TRBJ2-3	ASSSSGFGDTQY
TRBV6-2/TRBV6-3	TRBJ2-5	ASSYFVGAGETQY
TRBV20-1	TRBJ2-1	SARSLAGGYNEQF
TRBV20-1	TRBJ2-3	RRADTQY
TRBV13	TRBJ1-4	ASSSPEPNEKLF
TRBV7-9	TRBJ2-1	ASSLRGTLVDEQF
TRBV20-1	TRBJ1-5	SAPSRVRDNQPQH
TRBV7-2	TRBJ2-3	ASSFDTYTDTQY